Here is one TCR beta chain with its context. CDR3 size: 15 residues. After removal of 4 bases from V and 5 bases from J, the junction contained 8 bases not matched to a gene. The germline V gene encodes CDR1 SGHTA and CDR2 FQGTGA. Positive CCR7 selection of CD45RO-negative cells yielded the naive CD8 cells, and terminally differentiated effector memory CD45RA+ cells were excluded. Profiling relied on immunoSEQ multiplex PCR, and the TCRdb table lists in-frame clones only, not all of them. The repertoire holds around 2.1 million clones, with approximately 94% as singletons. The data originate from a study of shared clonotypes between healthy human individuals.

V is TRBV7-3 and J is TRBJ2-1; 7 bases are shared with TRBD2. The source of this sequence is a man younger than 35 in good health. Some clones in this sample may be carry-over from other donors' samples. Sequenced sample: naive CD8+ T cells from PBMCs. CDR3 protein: CASSWSGRGHNEQFF. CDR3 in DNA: TGTGCCAGCAGCTGGTCGGGGAGGGGACACAATGAGCAGTTCTTC.